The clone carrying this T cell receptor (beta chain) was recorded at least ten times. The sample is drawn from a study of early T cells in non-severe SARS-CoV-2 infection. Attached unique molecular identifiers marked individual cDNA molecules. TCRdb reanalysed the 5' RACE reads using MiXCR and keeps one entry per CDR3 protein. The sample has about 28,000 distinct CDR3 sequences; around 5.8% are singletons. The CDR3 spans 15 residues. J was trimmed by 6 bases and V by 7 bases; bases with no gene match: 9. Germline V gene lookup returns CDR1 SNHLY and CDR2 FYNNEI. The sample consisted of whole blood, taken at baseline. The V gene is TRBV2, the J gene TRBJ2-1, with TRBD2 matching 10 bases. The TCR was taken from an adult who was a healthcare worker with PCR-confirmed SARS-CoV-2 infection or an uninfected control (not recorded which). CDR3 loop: CASNQAGGPGNEQFF. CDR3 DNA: TGTGCCAGCAATCAAGCGGGAGGGCCAGGCAATGAGCAGTTCTTC.